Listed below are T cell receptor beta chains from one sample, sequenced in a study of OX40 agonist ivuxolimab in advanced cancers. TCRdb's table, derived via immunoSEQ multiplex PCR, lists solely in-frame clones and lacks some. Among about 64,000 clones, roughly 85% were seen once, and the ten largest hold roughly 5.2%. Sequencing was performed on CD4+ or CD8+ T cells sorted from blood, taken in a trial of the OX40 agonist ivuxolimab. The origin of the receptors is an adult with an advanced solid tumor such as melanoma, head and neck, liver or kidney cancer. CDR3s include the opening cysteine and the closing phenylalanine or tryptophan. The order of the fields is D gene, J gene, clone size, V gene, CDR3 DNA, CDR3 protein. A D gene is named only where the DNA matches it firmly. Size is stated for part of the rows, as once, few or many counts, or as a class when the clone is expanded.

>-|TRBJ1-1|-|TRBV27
TGTGCCAGCAGTTTATATTCAGTGAACACTGAAGCTTTCTTT
CASSLYSVNTEAFF
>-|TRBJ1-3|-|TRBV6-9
TGTGCCAGCAGTCCCGGCATGGACGGACTCGAGGCCACCATATATTTT
CASSPGMDGLEATIYF
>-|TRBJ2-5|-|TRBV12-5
TGTGCTAGTGGTTTGGTAGATCCTAAGTACTTC
CASGLVDPKYF
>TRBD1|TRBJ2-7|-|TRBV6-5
TGTGCCAGCAGAAGGGGACAGGGGGCTTACGAGCAGTACTTC
CASRRGQGAYEQYF
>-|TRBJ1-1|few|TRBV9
TGTGCCAGCAGCGAGTCTTTGTGGGGCAGTCACTTCGTTCACACTGAAGCTTTCTTT
CASSESLWGSHFVHTEAFF
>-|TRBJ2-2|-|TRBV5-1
TGCGCCAGCAGCTTCGAAACTAACACCGGGGAGCTGTTTTTT
CASSFETNTGELFF
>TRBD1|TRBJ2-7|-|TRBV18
TGTGCCAGCTCACCGAACCACAACCTTGGACAGGGCACCTTCTACGAGCAGTACTTC
CASSPNHNLGQGTFYEQYF
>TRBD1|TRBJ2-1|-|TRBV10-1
TGCGCCAGCAGCCGGACAGGGTATGAGCAGTTCTTC
CASSRTGYEQFF
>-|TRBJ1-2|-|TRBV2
TGTGCCAGCAGTGAAGTGGAAGGGGGTGGCTACACCTTC
CASSEVEGGGYTF
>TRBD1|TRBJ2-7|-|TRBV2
TGTGCCAGCCAGACAGGGAACTTAAACTACGAGCAGTACTTC
CASQTGNLNYEQYF
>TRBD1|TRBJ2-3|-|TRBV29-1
TGCAGCGCCCAGGGGGCAGATACGCAGTATTTT
CSAQGADTQYF
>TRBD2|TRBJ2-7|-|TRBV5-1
TGCGCCAGCAGTCTAGGCCTTGGAACTAGCGGAGTGTCGGACGAGCAGTACTTC
CASSLGLGTSGVSDEQYF
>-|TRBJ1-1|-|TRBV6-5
TGTGCCAGCAGGAACCAGGGTAACACTGAAGCTTTCTTT
CASRNQGNTEAFF
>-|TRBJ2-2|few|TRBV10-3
TGTGCCATCAACCAGGACTTGGAGTTTGGGGAGCTGTTTTTT
CAINQDLEFGELFF
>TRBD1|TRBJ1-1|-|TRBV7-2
TGTGCCAGCAGGAAACCCGGGACAGCCAACACTGAAGCTTTCTTT
CASRKPGTANTEAFF
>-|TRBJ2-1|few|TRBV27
TGTGCCAGCAGTTCTCTTGACAGTGCCTACAATGAGCAGTTCTTC
CASSSLDSAYNEQFF
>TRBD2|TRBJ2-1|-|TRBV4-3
TGCGCCAGCAGCCAAGGTCCCGGGACTAGCGGATTGCAGTTCTTC
CASSQGPGTSGLQFF
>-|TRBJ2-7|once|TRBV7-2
TGTGCCAGCAGCTTATACGGGCTAGCGTACTACGAGCAGTACTTC
CASSLYGLAYYEQYF
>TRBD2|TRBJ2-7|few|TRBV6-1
TGTGCCAGCAGGGCTAGCGGCCTCTCCTACGAGCAGTACTTC
CASRASGLSYEQYF
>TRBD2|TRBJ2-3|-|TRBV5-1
TGCGCCAGCAGCTTGTGGGGGGGTCTCACAGATACGCAGTATTTT
CASSLWGGLTDTQYF
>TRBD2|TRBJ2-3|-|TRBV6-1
TGTGCCAGCAGGGAACTAGCGAGCTCACCAGATACGCAGTATTTT
CASRELASSPDTQYF
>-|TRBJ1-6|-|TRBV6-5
TGTGCCAGCAGTTACGAATCAGCTTATAATTCACCCCTCCACTTT
CASSYESAYNSPLHF
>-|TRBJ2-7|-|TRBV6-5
TGTGCCAGCAGTTACTCTCCAGGACTACCGGGCGAGCAGTACTTC
CASSYSPGLPGEQYF
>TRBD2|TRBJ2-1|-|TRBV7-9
TGTGCCAGCAGCCAACAATCCGGGACTAGTTCCAATGAGCAGTTCTTC
CASSQQSGTSSNEQFF
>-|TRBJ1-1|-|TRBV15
TGTGCCACCAGCCTCCTTCGCGGGGGCACTGAAGCTTTCTTT
CATSLLRGGTEAFF
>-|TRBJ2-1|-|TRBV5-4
TGTGCCACCGCGGACATCTACAATGAGCAGTTCTTC
CATADIYNEQFF
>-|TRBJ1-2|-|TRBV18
TGTGCCAGCTCACCGGGGGGGCTTCCAAATGGCTACACCTTC
CASSPGGLPNGYTF
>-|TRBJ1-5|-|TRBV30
TGTGCCTGGGGGGTGGGTCAGCCCCAGCATTTT
CAWGVGQPQHF
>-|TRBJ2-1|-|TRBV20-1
TGCAGTGCCTTAAGGCCTGGTGAGCAGTTCTTC
CSALRPGEQFF
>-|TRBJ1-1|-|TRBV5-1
TGCGCCAGCAGCTTGGAAGTTAACAGGGACACCTTAAAGGAAGCTTTCTTT
CASSLEVNRDTLKEAFF
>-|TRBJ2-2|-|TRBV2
TGTGCCTCCTCTGGGACACTAGGGGAGCTGTTTTTT
CASSGTLGELFF
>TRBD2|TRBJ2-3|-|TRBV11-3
TGTGCCAGCAGCTCAGGGACTAGCGGGGCTCAGTATTTT
CASSSGTSGAQYF
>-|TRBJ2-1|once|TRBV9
TGTGCCAGCAGCGTAGCTACAGCTAAGGATGAGCAGTTCTTC
CASSVATAKDEQFF
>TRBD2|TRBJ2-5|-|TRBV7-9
TGTGCCAGCAGCCCCGGACTAGCGCTAGAGACCCAGTACTTC
CASSPGLALETQYF
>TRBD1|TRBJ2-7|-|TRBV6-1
TGTGCCAGCAGTGGCCCGGGACAGAACTACGAGCAGTACTTC
CASSGPGQNYEQYF
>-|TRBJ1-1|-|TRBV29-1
TGCAGCGTTGTATCCGCCCGGGGGAACACTGAAGCTTTCTTT
CSVVSARGNTEAFF
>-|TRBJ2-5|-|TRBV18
TGTGCCAGCTCACCACCGATGGAGACCCAGTACTTC
CASSPPMETQYF
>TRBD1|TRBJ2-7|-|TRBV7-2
TGTGCCAGCAGCTTAATTCATGGGACAGGGGCCGTCGAGCAGTACTTC
CASSLIHGTGAVEQYF
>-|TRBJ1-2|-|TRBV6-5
TGTGCCAGCAGTAACCGCGTGGGGGCCGACTATGGCTACACCTTC
CASSNRVGADYGYTF
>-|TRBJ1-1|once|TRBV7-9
TGTGCCAGCAGCCTGGGGGACGACGGAACATCGGCTTTCTTT
CASSLGDDGTSAFF
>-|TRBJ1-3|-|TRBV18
TGTGCCAGCTCACCTTTGGGCAGGGCCGACTCTGGAAACACCATATATTTT
CASSPLGRADSGNTIYF
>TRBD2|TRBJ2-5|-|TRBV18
TGTGCCAGCTCACCGTTGGGACTAGCGGGAGCCGTCGGGGAGACCCAGTACTTC
CASSPLGLAGAVGETQYF
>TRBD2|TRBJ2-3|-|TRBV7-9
TGTGCCAGCAGTTTTACCGGGACTAGCACACCCGATACGCAGTATTTT
CASSFTGTSTPDTQYF
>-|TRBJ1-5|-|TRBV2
TGTGCCAGCGGTGGACAAGTAGATCAGCCCCAGCATTTT
CASGGQVDQPQHF
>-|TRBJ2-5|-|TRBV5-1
TGCGCCAGCAGCCTAGGTCGTGAGGCCCAGTACTTC
CASSLGREAQYF
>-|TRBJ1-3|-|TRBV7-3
TGTGCCAGCAGTCTCGGGCAAGGAAACACCATATATTTT
CASSLGQGNTIYF
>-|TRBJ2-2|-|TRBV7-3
TGTGCCAGCAGCTTAAATCCTAGCCAGATCGGGGAGCTGTTTTTT
CASSLNPSQIGELFF
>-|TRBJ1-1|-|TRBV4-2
TGTGCCAGCAGCCAGGTAGACACGGAGAAAGCTTTCTTT
CASSQVDTEKAFF
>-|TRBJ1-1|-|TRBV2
TGTGCCAGCATGATTAGGAACACTGAAGCTTTCTTT
CASMIRNTEAFF
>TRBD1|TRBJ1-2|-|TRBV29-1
TGCAGCGTTGACCGGGACAGGGGGCTCGGCTACACCTTC
CSVDRDRGLGYTF
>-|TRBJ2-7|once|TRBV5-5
TGTGCCAGCACCCTTAATGAAGAGCAGTACTTC
CASTLNEEQYF
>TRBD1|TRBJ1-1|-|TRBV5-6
TGTGCCAGCAGTTCTCGGACAGGGGGTAGGGTCACTGAAGCTTTCTTT
CASSSRTGGRVTEAFF
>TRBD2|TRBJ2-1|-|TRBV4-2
TGTGCCAGCAGCCAAGAGTCGGGGGGGGGCCCCTACAATGAGCAGTTCTTC
CASSQESGGGPYNEQFF
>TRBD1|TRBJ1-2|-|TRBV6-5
TGTGCCAGCAGCAGACAGGGAGATAATGGCTACACCTTC
CASSRQGDNGYTF
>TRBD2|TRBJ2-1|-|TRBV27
TGTGCCAGCAGTACCTCTGGGCGGGGGTCCTACAATGAGCAGTTCTTC
CASSTSGRGSYNEQFF
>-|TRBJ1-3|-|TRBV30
TGTGCCTGGAGTGAGGGATCTTCTGGAAACACCATATATTTT
CAWSEGSSGNTIYF
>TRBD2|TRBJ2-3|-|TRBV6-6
TGTGCCAGCAGTTACCTCAGGGAGGGAGATACGCAGTATTTT
CASSYLREGDTQYF
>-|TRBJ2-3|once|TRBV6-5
TGTGCCAGCAGTGCCTCAGATACGCAGTATTTT
CASSASDTQYF
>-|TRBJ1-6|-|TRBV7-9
TGTGCCAGCAGCCCCCCCGGACTCGAGAATTCACCCCTCCACTTT
CASSPPGLENSPLHF
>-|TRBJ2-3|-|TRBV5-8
TGTGCCAGCAGCTTGGGTTGGCCTGTTAAAGATACGCAGTATTTT
CASSLGWPVKDTQYF